This TCR beta chain was observed in a study of blood T cell repertoires in COVID-19. The wider study: Samples representing acute and convalescent COVID-19 were sourced from the United States, Italy and Spain. T cells, B-cell-depleted T cells, or PBMCs provided the cDNA or gDNA that served as material.

Germline V gene data show CDR1 as SGHTA and CDR2 as FQGNSA. Germline trimming cut 4 bases from V and 6 bases from J; bases unmatched to any gene: 11. The CDR3 is 15 amino acids. Seattle cases were enrolled at active infection and followed longitudinally. Methods used by the authors: It was from reference gene primer amplification that nucleated cell counts were estimated. Sequencing was performed with immunoSEQ multiplex PCR; in TCRdb, only in-frame clones are kept and a portion is missing. From that table come the V and J calls and clone size; the DNA was used to work out D and trimming. The sample carries approximately 350,000 clones, 65% to 90% recorded once.

The receptor was derived from a woman in her sixties or seventies with COVID-19, enrolled during active disease. Sequenced: peripheral blood. The chain uses TRBV7-2 and TRBJ1-1; 7 bases are a match to TRBD1. CDR3 protein: CASSSRQGGYAEAFF. In DNA form, the CDR3 reads TGTGCCAGCAGCTCTCGACAGGGAGGTTACGCTGAAGCTTTCTTT.